Presented here are 27 T cell receptor beta chains from one specimen sequenced in a study of blood T cell repertoires in COVID-19 (dated by TCRdb to 2020 to 2022). Library method: the immunoSEQ multiplex PCR assay. TCRdb took over this immuneACCESS table, retaining in-frame rearrangements with V and J assigned. Such tables are incomplete; in checked studies, under half of the missing clones stem from an unresolved V gene, and the remainder is unexplained. This sample comprises under 200,000 clones, about 93% of them detected only once. The ten biggest clones cover 0.5% to 0.6% of the sample. The source material was peripheral blood. These receptors all stem from a middle-aged man with acute or convalescent COVID-19.

V gene TRBV28 combines with J gene TRBJ2-7, with a possible D match to TRBD1 (5 bases). Trimming removed 7 bases at V and 0 bases at J, with 10 bases between. CDR1 MDHEN and CDR2 SYDVKM come from the germline V gene. The CDR3 loop spans 13 amino acids. The CDR3 DNA is TGTGCCAGCAAGGGGCCGACCTCCTACGAGCAGTACTTC. Amino acid sequence: CASKGPTSYEQYF.

The chain joins TRBV3-1 (or the pseudogene TRBV3-2) to TRBJ2-7; 14 bases agree with TRBD2. The CDR3 covers 14 residues. The ends lost 4 bases at V and 4 bases at J; junction bases unmatched: 0. Germline lookup yields CDR1 LGHDT and CDR2 YNNKEL (reference sequence). CDR3 amino acids: CASSRTSGRYEQYF. The DNA of the CDR3 is TGTGCCAGCAGCCGGACTAGCGGGAGGTACGAGCAGTACTTC.

V and J are TRBV7-6 and TRBJ2-5; 7 bases match TRBD1. The germline V gene encodes CDR1 SGHVS and CDR2 FNYEAQ. V was clipped by 5 bases and J by 4 bases; unmatched bases: 10. This CDR3 is 15 amino acids long. The CDR3 DNA sequence: TGTGCCAGCAGCGCTCGACAGGGAATGAGAGAGACCCAGTACTTC. Translation: CASSARQGMRETQYF.

V usage is TRBV5-6 and J usage is TRBJ1-1, with TRBD1 identical over 8 bases. V dropped 3 bases and J dropped 1; count of bases not matched to a gene: 5. Germline V gene lookup returns CDR1 SGHDT and CDR2 YYEEEE. The CDR3 has 15 residues. CDR3 residues: CASSSLDRENTEAFF. The CDR3 DNA reads TGTGCCAGCAGCTCCTTGGACAGGGAGAACACTGAAGCTTTCTTT.

This clone was observed a single time. The genes are TRBV9 and TRBJ2-3; tentatively, D is TRBD2 (6 bases). CDR1 SGDLS and CDR2 YYNGEE come from the germline V gene. The V and J ends lost 4 bases and 2 bases respectively, with 11 bases between them. The CDR3 sequence is 14 residues long. The DNA for the CDR3 is TGTGCCAGCAGCTCCAGGACTACCACAGATACGCAGTATTTT. Its translation is CASSSRTTTDTQYF.

This clone was seen only once. This sequence joins TRBV30 and TRBJ1-2; 12 positions agree with TRBD1. This CDR3 has 16 amino acids. From germline, CDR1 is GTSNPN and CDR2 SVGIG (reference sequence). Trimming took 7 bases from V and 5 from J; bases not matched to a gene: 14. The CDR3 loop reads CAFLGTGGAGKYGYTF. The CDR3 DNA follows: TGTGCCTTTCTCGGGACAGGGGGCGCAGGAAAGTATGGCTACACCTTC.

This sequence joins TRBV14 and TRBJ1-2; TRBD1 matches 8 bases. CDR1 SGHDN and CDR2 FVKESK come from the germline V gene. With 2 bases clipped from V and 2 bases from J, the junction kept 4 bases outside the gene matches. The CDR3 loop spans 15 amino acids. CDR3 sequence reads: CASSQTDRVNYGYTF. CDR3 nucleotide sequence: TGTGCCAGCAGCCAAACGGACAGGGTAAACTATGGCTACACCTTC.

The chain couples TRBV27 to TRBJ2-6, with 7 bases fitting TRBD1. Germline assignment: CDR1 MNHEY and CDR2 SMNVEV (reference sequence). V shed 5 bases, J shed 0 bases, and the junction held 1 base outside the gene matches. The CDR3 consists of 15 residues. Here the CDR3 DNA reads TGTGCCAGCAGTGCAGGGGGCTCTGGGGCCAACGTCCTGACTTTC. This sequence encodes CASSAGGSGANVLTF. The full variable domain, in which reference TRBV27 and TRBJ2-6 provide the parts outside the CDR3, is EAQVTQNPRYLITVTGKKLTVTCSQNMNHEYMSWYRQDPGLGLRQIYYSMNVEVTDKGDVPEGYKVSRKEKRNFPLILESPSPNQTSLYFCASSAGGSGANVLTFGAGSRLTVL.

The chain couples TRBV6-1 to TRBJ1-3; a possible D gene is TRBD1 (5 bases). The V gene lost 3 bases and the J gene lost 0 bases, with 6 bases spanning the gap. From germline, CDR1 is MNHNS and CDR2 SASEGT. CDR3 size: 14 residues. CDR3 DNA: TGTGCCAGCAGTGAGGGGCCCTCTGGAAACACCATATATTTT. It translates to CASSEGPSGNTIYF.

J is TRBJ2-5 and V is TRBV6-2 or TRBV6-3; 11 nucleotides line up with TRBD2. J was trimmed by 7 bases and V by 2 bases; bases with no gene match: 6. The CDR3 loop spans 15 amino acids. The germline V gene has CDR1 MNHEY and CDR2 SVGEGT. For the CDR3, the DNA is TGTGCCAGCAGTTACGCCTCCGGGACTAGCGGGACCCAGTACTTC. Translated, it gives CASSYASGTSGTQYF.

This clone was observed once. This rearrangement joins TRBV5-8 to TRBJ1-2; tentatively, D is TRBD1 (6 bases). The germline V gene encodes CDR1 SGHTS and CDR2 YDEGEE. Deletions cut 3 bases from V and 2 bases from J, with 14 bases between. The CDR3 contains 15 residues. CDR3 sequence (DNA): TGTGCCAGCAGCTCGGGACACTACCCGAACTATGGCTACACCTTC. Its protein is CASSSGHYPNYGYTF.

This rearrangement joins TRBV20-1 to TRBJ2-1; maybe TRBD2 (6 bases). V dropped 1 base and J dropped 10 bases, with 8 bases sitting between them. The germline CDR1 and CDR2 sequences are DFQATT and SNEGSKA (reference sequence). The CDR3 runs to 11 residues. The CDR3 sequence is CSARAGREQFF. In nucleotides, the CDR3 is TGCAGTGCTAGAGCTGGGAGGGAGCAGTTCTTC.

This chain connects TRBV3-1 (or the pseudogene TRBV3-2) to TRBJ2-1, with D unresolved. Germline assignment: CDR1 LGHDT and CDR2 YNNKEL (reference sequence). V was cut by 2 bases and J by 4 bases, with 6 bases left in between. The CDR3 runs to 13 residues. The CDR3 nucleotides are TGTGCCAGCAGCCAACGAGGTTACAATGAGCAGTTCTTC. Translation gives CASSQRGYNEQFF.

The genes are TRBV9 and TRBJ2-7; 10 nucleotides line up with TRBD1. This CDR3 is built from 15 residues. Germline V gives CDR1 SGDLS, CDR2 YYNGEE. Trimming removed 4 bases from V and 3 bases from J; junction bases left unmatched: 7. The chain's CDR3 is CASSPRTGGGYEQYF. DNA of the CDR3: TGTGCCAGCAGCCCCCGGACAGGGGGGGGCTACGAGCAGTACTTC.

The CDR3 sequence is CASSPAGGIQPQHF. The CDR3 DNA follows: TGTGCCAGCAGTCCGGCGGGGGGGATTCAGCCCCAGCATTTT. This chain links TRBV5-5 with TRBJ1-5; possibly TRBD1 for D (5 bases). V dropped 5 bases and J dropped 6 bases, with 15 bases sitting between them. Germline V gene data show CDR1 as SGHKS and CDR2 as YYEKEE (reference sequence). The length of the CDR3 is 14 residues.

The rearrangement links TRBV5-6 to TRBJ2-7, with 8 positions matching TRBD2. V gave up 4 bases and J gave up 4 bases; unmatched junction bases: 7. Germline V gene data show CDR1 as SGHDT and CDR2 as YYEEEE. There are 14 residues in the CDR3. In DNA, the CDR3 is TGTGCCAGCAGCCCGGGACTAGGTGGATACGAGCAGTACTTC. Translated, it gives CASSPGLGGYEQYF.

The chain carries TRBV6-5 and TRBJ2-7, with 14 bases fitting TRBD2. CDR1 MNHEY and CDR2 SVGAGI come from the germline V gene. V trimming: 7 bases; J trimming: 6 bases; junction bases outside the gene matches: 2. CDR3 length equals 13 residues. CDR3 nucleotide sequence: TGTGCCAGCACCGGACTAGCGGGGGGCGAGCAGTACTTC. Translation: CASTGLAGGEQYF.

The chain joins TRBV19 to TRBJ1-5, with 10 nucleotides matching TRBD1. CDR3 length equals 16 residues. With 2 bases clipped from V and 2 bases from J, the junction kept 3 bases outside the gene matches. Per the germline V gene, CDR1 is LNHDA and CDR2 is SQIVND (reference sequence). Here the CDR3 reads CASSIRGTGGNQPQHF. Written as DNA, the CDR3 is TGTGCCAGTAGTATACGCGGGACAGGGGGCAATCAGCCCCAGCATTTT.

The chain employs TRBV6-5 and TRBJ1-2; 11 bases fit TRBD1. CDR1 is MNHEY, CDR2 SVGAGI, per germline. This CDR3 is 15 amino acids long. The trim removed 8 bases at V and 3 bases at J, leaving 8 bases unmatched. The CDR3 DNA reads as TGTGCCAGCGGGGCGGGACAGGGGGGACACTATGGCTACACCTTC. Translation: CASGAGQGGHYGYTF.

V and J are TRBV29-1 and TRBJ2-1; 7 bases line up with TRBD1. Trimming removed 4 bases from V and 4 bases from J; junction bases left unmatched: 7. Germline V gene sequence: CDR1 SQVTM, CDR2 ANQGSEA. CDR3 length: 14 residues. The CDR3 loop is CSVARGGEYNEQFF. CDR3 nucleotide sequence: TGCAGCGTTGCGCGAGGGGGCGAGTACAATGAGCAGTTCTTC.

This clone was recorded once. The gene calls are TRBV12-3 or TRBV12-4 and TRBJ2-7; 7 bases agree with TRBD2. The CDR3 length is 13 residues. The J segment lost 4 bases and the V segment lost 5 bases, leaving 5 bases of the junction unmatched. CDR3 in amino acids: CASSTGTTYEQYF. CDR3 coding DNA: TGTGCCAGCAGTACCGGGACTACTTACGAGCAGTACTTC.

V usage is TRBV15 and J usage is TRBJ2-1, with D hard to call. Germline CDR1 LNHNV, CDR2 YYDKDF (reference sequence). The CDR3 sequence is 13 residues long. The germline V and J ends were trimmed by 5 bases and 8 bases, with 13 bases remaining between them. The CDR3: CATSPRFQDEQFF. In nucleotides, the CDR3 is TGTGCCACCAGCCCAAGGTTCCAGGATGAGCAGTTCTTC.

CDR3 nucleotides: TGTGCCAGCAGTCTAGACCGACAGGGTGGTCAGCCCCAGCATTTT. Protein product: CASSLDRQGGQPQHF. This sequence joins TRBV28 and TRBJ1-5; 7 nucleotides agree with TRBD1. Trimming cost V 5 bases and J 6 bases; bases outside gene matches: 10. There are 15 residues in the CDR3. The germline CDR1 and CDR2 sequences are MDHEN and SYDVKM.

The chain couples TRBV7-2 to TRBJ2-3; TRBD1 might be the D (7 bases). The V and J ends lost 2 bases and 4 bases respectively, with 16 bases between them. This CDR3 has 16 amino acids. The germline gives CDR1 SGHTA, CDR2 FQGNSA. The CDR3 DNA sequence: TGTGCCAGCAGCTTACAGGGGGGCTCATTCGCAGATACGCAGTATTTT. Translating gives CASSLQGGSFADTQYF.

The genes are TRBV2 and TRBJ1-5; a weak D match, TRBD1 (6 bases). V lost 5 bases, J lost 0 bases, and 17 bases lay in between. Germline V gene data show CDR1 as SNHLY and CDR2 as FYNNEI. The CDR3 extends over 17 amino acids. The DNA of the CDR3 is TGTGCCAGCAGTCCCGGGACACCCTTTTATAGCAATCAGCCCCAGCATTTT. Encoded protein: CASSPGTPFYSNQPQHF.

The chain has TRBV6-5 and TRBJ2-1, with D unclear. V was clipped by 5 bases and J by 8 bases, with 16 bases between them. The CDR3 covers 14 residues. From germline, CDR1 is MNHEY and CDR2 SVGAGI. CDR3 sequence (DNA): TGTGCCAGCAGTACCGGGTACCGATGGGATGAGCAGTTCTTC. It yields the protein CASSTGYRWDEQFF.

This chain uses TRBV28 with TRBJ1-2; 7 positions agree with TRBD1. This CDR3 comprises 14 residues. J lost 2 bases, V lost 0 bases, and 0 bases had no gene match. Looked up from germline, CDR1 is MDHEN and CDR2 is SYDVKM. The CDR3 DNA is TGTGCCAGCAGTTTATGGACAGGGAACTATGGCTACACCTTC. Its translation is CASSLWTGNYGYTF.